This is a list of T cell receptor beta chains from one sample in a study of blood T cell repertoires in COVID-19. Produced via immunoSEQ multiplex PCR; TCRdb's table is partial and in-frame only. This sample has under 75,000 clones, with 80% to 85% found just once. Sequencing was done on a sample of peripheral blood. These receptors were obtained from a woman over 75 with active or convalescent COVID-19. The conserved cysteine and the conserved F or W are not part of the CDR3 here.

CDR3aa: ASNPGGTSTDTQY
len: 13
v_gene: TRBV5-1

CDR3aa: ASSSLRDSSNYGYT
len: 14
v_gene: TRBV19

CDR3aa: ASSFTGVGELF
len: 11
v_gene: TRBV2

CDR3aa: ASSLSSGGSSYEQY
len: 14
v_gene: TRBV5-1

CDR3aa: ASSARQNTDTQY
len: 12
v_gene: TRBV9

CDR3aa: ASTPERSGGTNTEAF
len: 15
v_gene: TRBV7-2

CDR3aa: ASRLSGGPQETQY
len: 13
v_gene: TRBV3-1/TRBV3-2

CDR3aa: SASGDSFSYEQY
len: 12
v_gene: TRBV20-1

CDR3aa: ASSPQNYGYT
len: 10
v_gene: TRBV19

CDR3aa: ASSLIPQGSQPQH
len: 13
v_gene: TRBV7-8

CDR3aa: ASSEPGGQPQH
len: 11
v_gene: TRBV10-2

CDR3aa: ASSLGTTMNTEAF
len: 13
v_gene: TRBV5-1

CDR3aa: ASSQEHGTLLANYGYT
len: 16
v_gene: TRBV4-1

CDR3aa: ASSWTENQPQH
len: 11
v_gene: TRBV12-3/TRBV12-4

CDR3aa: ASSHDREWY
len: 9
v_gene: TRBV7-9

CDR3aa: ASSSGFPGNTIY
len: 12
v_gene: TRBV19

CDR3aa: ASSLGGGANYGYT
len: 13
v_gene: TRBV28